Given below is one TCR beta chain in context. As yet, its antigen is unknown. This entry belongs to a study of lymphopenia after photon versus proton radiotherapy. General study results and limits: Post-nadir diversity loss with photons came from oligoclonal expansion, particularly CD8+ Temra cells.

Generated by immunoSEQ multiplex PCR, the TCRdb table keeps only in-frame clones and is missing some. The repertoire has about 26,000 clones, more than 80% of them found once; the top ten carry roughly 5.2%. V lost 7 bases and J lost 7, with 20 bases in between. Germline CDR1 reads LNHDA; CDR2 reads SQIVND (reference sequence). CDR3 size: 15 residues. The sample was peripheral blood, taken from a patient treated with photon-based radiotherapy. This TCR came from a man aged 25 to 45 with gastric cancer. The rearrangement links TRBV19 to TRBJ1-5; possible D gene TRBD1, 6 bases. As DNA, the CDR3 is TGTGCCAGTAATCCCCGACAGGCGGCAAGGCAGCCCCAGCATTTT. It codes for CASNPRQAARQPQHF.